A single sample is the source of the 8 T cell receptor beta chains below, sequenced in a study of blood T cell repertoires in COVID-19. TCRdb's table, derived via immunoSEQ multiplex PCR, lists solely in-frame clones and lacks some. The sample comprises about 230,000 clones, roughly 81% of which are singletons, and around 0.97% rests with the top ten. Sample: peripheral blood. The receptors were gathered from a man in his forties with acute or convalescent COVID-19.

The CDR3 DNA follows: TGTGCTAGTGGGCCCTCCGGGACAGGGGGCTACGAGCAGTACTTC. It yields the protein CASGPSGTGGYEQYF. The chain is built from TRBV12-5 and TRBJ2-7; 11 nucleotides align to TRBD1. The CDR3 contains 15 residues. Per the germline V gene, CDR1 is LGHNT and CDR2 is FRNRAP. With 6 bases clipped from V and 3 bases from J, the junction kept 7 bases outside the gene matches.

This chain joins TRBV6-5 and TRBJ2-7, with a possible D match to TRBD1 (6 bases). The V end was cut by 7 bases, the J end by 3 bases, with 16 bases between. The germline V gene encodes CDR1 MNHEY and CDR2 SVGAGI. The CDR3 extends over 14 amino acids. Here the CDR3 DNA reads TGTGCCAGCACCCAAGGGGGATTGGTCTACGAGCAGTACTTC. Protein product: CASTQGGLVYEQYF.

The V gene is TRBV2, the J gene TRBJ2-1; tentative D call: TRBD1 (6 bases). This CDR3 is built from 13 residues. V shed 5 bases and J shed 9 bases, with 14 bases lying between them. CDR1 and CDR2 from the germline V gene are SNHLY and FYNNEI. The chain's CDR3 is CASSFRVDSEQFF. CDR3 coding DNA: TGTGCCAGCAGTTTTAGGGTGGACAGTGAGCAGTTCTTC.

The chain joins TRBV4-1 to TRBJ1-1; 9 nucleotides match TRBD1. Germline V gene sequence: CDR1 MGHRA, CDR2 YSYEKL. There are 17 residues in the CDR3. J gave up 3 bases and V 4 bases, and 12 bases lay outside the gene matches. The CDR3 DNA reads TGCGCCAGCAGCCGACGACAGGGGGAAAGTGTGGACACTGAAGCTTTCTTT. It is translated as CASSRRQGESVDTEAFF.

The rearrangement uses TRBV7-3 and TRBJ1-2; 9 positions match TRBD1. The CDR3 contains 14 residues. The germline V gene has CDR1 SGHTA and CDR2 FQGTGA. The trim removed 8 bases at V and 8 bases at J, leaving 12 bases unmatched. DNA of the CDR3: TGTGCCAGCGCAAAAAACGGACAGGGGAGCGGCTACACCTTC. Its protein is CASAKNGQGSGYTF. Combining the CDR3 with reference TRBV7-3 and TRBJ1-2 gives the whole variable domain GAGVSQTPSNKVTEKGKYVELRCDPISGHTALYWYRQSLGQGPEFLIYFQGTGAADDSGLPNDRFFAVRPEGSVSTLKIQRTERGDSAVYLCASAKNGQGSGYTFGSGTRLTVV.

This clone was recorded once. V usage is TRBV5-4 and J usage is TRBJ2-5; the match to TRBD1 covers 9 bases. The CDR3 is made up of 14 amino acids. Germline V lookup: CDR1 SGHNT, CDR2 YYREEE (reference sequence). The J segment lost 6 bases and the V segment lost 4 bases, leaving 7 bases of the junction unmatched. This chain's CDR3 is CASSQQGQGKTQYF. The CDR3 coding sequence is TGTGCCAGCAGCCAGCAGGGACAGGGAAAGACCCAGTACTTC.

This rearrangement joins TRBV5-1 to TRBJ2-7, with D tentatively TRBD2 (5 bases). The CDR3 is 14 residues long. Between the trimmed V and J ends, which lost 4 bases and 7 bases, there was a span of 18 bases. Germline assignment: CDR1 SGHRS and CDR2 YFSETQ. The CDR3 loop reads CASSVFDASLEQYF. CDR3 DNA: TGCGCCAGCAGCGTTTTCGACGCTAGCTTAGAGCAGTACTTC. Together with reference TRBV5-1 and TRBJ2-7, the CDR3 gives the full variable domain: KAGVTQTPRYLIKTRGQQVTLSCSPISGHRSVSWYQQTPGQGLQFLFEYFSETQRNKGNFPGRFSGRQFSNSRSEMNVSTLELGDSALYLCASSVFDASLEQYFGPGTRLTVT.

The chain carries TRBV25-1 and TRBJ2-7; perhaps TRBD1 as D (6 bases). The V end was cut by 4 bases, the J end by 5 bases, with 15 bases between. The germline CDR1 and CDR2 sequences are MGHDK and SYGVNS. This CDR3 comprises 14 residues. The CDR3 DNA reads as TGTGCCAGCAGTGGGAGCAGGGGAAGACACGAGCAGTACTTC. Translation gives CASSGSRGRHEQYF.